One T cell receptor beta chain is described in this entry. This clone has only one observation. Its antigen specificity is not known. No quality values exist for individual bases; no much larger clone is one base distant. CDR3 length: 19 amino acids, cysteine to phenylalanine. Only the CDR3 part of the read is kept: 57 bases, read in frame from the first base. V is cut by 1 base and J by 0 bases, and the space between the germline ends is 19 bases. For CDR1 and CDR2, the germline V gene lists MDHEN and SYDVKM. This specimen's time point label, per the study, means: about 28 days (+/-7) after the second vaccine dose. According to the study, the label for this sample's treatment or condition signals: meningococcal conjugate vaccine given as trial control. Vaccinee samples came from UK trials COV001 and COV002, including a single-blind randomized controlled phase 2/3 trial of AZD1222 (ChAdOx1 nCoV-19) in healthy adults. Trial participant PBMC samples were collected at day 0 and day 28 after the second dose for TCRbeta chain sequencing.

This sample was included in a study of T cell responses to AZD1222 COVID-19 vaccine (dated by TCRdb to about 2021). Describing the broader study: TCR sequencing covered 233 trial participants: 200 to 210 given two doses of AZD1222 and some 25 given two doses of MenACWY control vaccine. Trial participants were enrolled into age subgroups of 18-55, 56-69 and 70-plus years, which contained around 150, 28 and 57 TCR-sequenced participants, respectively. Findings and caveats that apply to the study as a whole: Nearly half of unique spike-specific TCRs reportedly recognized epitopes outside regions mutated in the B.1.351 and B.1.1.7 variants. After two AZD1222 doses, spike-specific TCR breadth and depth were significantly higher than at day 0 and than in MenACWY recipients. The whole spike protein was spanned by vaccine-associated CD4 TCRs, and dominant responses were seen in regions 160-218 and 743-854. In the small 56-69-year group, the increase in depth fell short of significance, most likely because of low power. Participants were mostly white British and included more females than males, and it was suggested by the authors that clonal diversity may have been underestimated. Because no day 14 peak-response samples were available, repertoires were characterized only after the peak T cell response. Only five or six AZD1222 recipients were SARS-CoV-2 seropositive at baseline, limiting conclusions about previously exposed vaccinees.

The CDR3 regions of human TCRbeta chains were analyzed by immunosequencing. In the paper's pipeline: TCRs in the repertoires were matched against a reference library of SARS-CoV-2-specific TCRs that had been generated with the MIRA antigen-specificity platform. Breadth meant the fraction of unique TCRs that were SARS-CoV-2-associated, whereas depth meant the fraction of total T cells that were SARS-CoV-2-associated. Using the MIRA data, each spike-specific TCR was assigned both to the spike region to which the TCR was reactive and to a CD4 or CD8 class. Log10-transformed breadth and depth values were compared by one-way ANOVA with Sidak's multiple comparisons tests. What TCRdb holds here is the immuneACCESS table cut down to in-frame rearrangements. Part of the clones is not present; checked against another copy, under half of the missing clones reflect an unresolved V gene, and the others are unexplained. The V and J calls and clone size come from that table; D and trimming were worked out from the DNA. The sample profile shows 200,000 to 250,000 clones; about 95% of them were found once. Together, the top ten hold 1.7% of the sample.

The V and J genes are TRBV28 and TRBJ1-3; a confident D gene designation cannot be given. The TCR sequence derives from an adult who received the MenACWY meningococcal vaccine as a control. The source was peripheral blood, collected 28 days after the second dose of the MenACWY control vaccine. The CDR3 region reads CASSLSKGKVKISGNTIYF. The DNA reads TGTGCCAGCAGTTTATCAAAGGGTAAGGTAAAGATCTCTGGAAACACCATATATTTT.